Listed below are T cell receptor beta chains from one sample, sequenced in a study of blood T cell repertoires in COVID-19. Profiling relied on immunoSEQ multiplex PCR, and the TCRdb table lists in-frame clones only, not all of them. The sample lists some 64,000 clones, 72% seen once, with 4% to 5.5% in the top ten. Sample: peripheral blood. The receptors here all came from a woman aged 70-85 years with COVID-19, enrolled during active disease. The CDR3 runs from the conserved cysteine through the conserved F or W. A D gene is named only where the DNA matches it firmly.

d_call j_call v_call cdr3_length cdr3_aa
TRBD2 TRBJ2-5 TRBV7-2 15 CASSTQTSGEETQYF
NA TRBJ1-1 TRBV6-4 14 CASSAAPGNTEAFF
TRBD1 TRBJ2-3 TRBV9 15 CASSVEGASTDTQYF
NA TRBJ1-2 TRBV9 15 CASSPDPDSLYGYTF
NA TRBJ2-5 TRBV7-8 14 CASSLVEGAETQYF
TRBD2 TRBJ2-1 TRBV7-2 15 CASSLASSGYNEQFF
TRBD1 TRBJ1-2 TRBV4-1 13 CASSQTGVGGYTF
NA TRBJ1-5 TRBV19 14 CASSIRYSNQPQHF
NA TRBJ1-3 TRBV7-2 15 CASSRPGVERNTIYF
NA TRBJ1-2 TRBV3-1/TRBV3-2 12 CASSQAGYGYTF
NA TRBJ1-6 TRBV7-3 14 CASSPTGYNSPLHF
TRBD2 TRBJ2-1 TRBV5-1 16 CASRLVSGRAGNEQFF
NA TRBJ2-2 TRBV5-1 16 CASSFESGVNTGELFF
TRBD2 TRBJ2-1 TRBV13 18 CASSPSPLAGGPNNEQFF
NA TRBJ1-1 TRBV19 14 CASSINQANTEAFF
TRBD2 TRBJ2-2 TRBV7-2 17 CASSPSLLAGGSGELFF
NA TRBJ1-5 TRBV7-9 15 CASSLDGEGNQPQHF
NA TRBJ1-2 TRBV7-8 14 CASTTAGTHSGYTF
NA TRBJ1-4 TRBV3-1/TRBV3-2 15 CASRKIGQSNEKLFF
TRBD1 TRBJ2-7 TRBV5-1 14 CASSYDRGPYEQYF
TRBD1 TRBJ1-1 TRBV15 13 CATKTGPNTEAFF
NA TRBJ1-2 TRBV29-1 13 CSVDSENNYGYTF
NA TRBJ1-4 TRBV27 11 CASTGGEKLFF
TRBD1 TRBJ1-1 TRBV13 16 CASSLGLTGGGTEAFF
NA TRBJ1-6 TRBV7-9 15 CASSSGGGGNSPLHF
NA TRBJ2-6 TRBV5-6 16 CASSLWFPGGANVLTF
NA TRBJ1-2 TRBV19 17 CASSMRQGRGTNYGYTF
NA TRBJ1-2 TRBV2 14 CASSEAWPTAFYTF
NA TRBJ1-4 TRBV21-1 14 CASSKETVNEKLFF
TRBD1 TRBJ1-2 TRBV19 13 CASSADRRYGYTF
TRBD2 TRBJ2-1 TRBV7-8 16 CASSLVGPGLADEQFF
TRBD2 TRBJ2-6 TRBV7-2 18 CASSLVAGHHSGANVLTF
NA TRBJ1-2 TRBV24-1 13 CATSDYNSYGYTF
TRBD1 TRBJ2-7 TRBV3-1/TRBV3-2 15 CASSPGQGGFYEQYF
NA TRBJ2-1 TRBV19 14 CASSIGGDHNEQFF
TRBD1 TRBJ1-1 TRBV4-1 17 CASSPRGPGTGNTEAFF
TRBD2 TRBJ2-1 TRBV2 14 CASSRTSGSNEQFF
TRBD2 TRBJ2-3 TRBV27 17 CASSPLRVAGGKDTQYF
NA TRBJ1-3 TRBV11-1 13 CASSHSGGNTIYF
NA TRBJ2-3 TRBV5-6 12 CASRSFTDTQYF
NA TRBJ1-2 TRBV28 13 CASSSAPVYGYTF
NA TRBJ2-5 TRBV7-2 13 CASSRVDQETQYF
TRBD1 TRBJ1-2 TRBV7-2 15 CASSFRTGKNYGYTF
NA TRBJ2-5 TRBV20-1 11 CSATGEKTQYF
NA TRBJ2-1 TRBV6-5 15 CASSYVGPPYNEQFF
NA TRBJ1-1 TRBV29-1 14 CSVESGGANTEAFF
NA TRBJ2-1 TRBV10-3 12 CAISGTYNEQFF
TRBD1 TRBJ1-2 TRBV7-9 14 CASSTEERGRGYTF